Following are 22 T cell receptor beta chains from one sample sequenced in a study of cytomegalovirus exposure and HLA in healthy donors. Data came from immunoSEQ multiplex PCR; TCRdb stores just in-frame clones and leaves some out. The sample lists approximately 58,000 clones, 85% to 95% occurring once. Sequencing input: PBMCs. These receptors all come from a woman under 30 in good health and CMV-seropositive.

V and J are TRBV21-1 and TRBJ2-7; TRBD2 is the table's D call and was not checked against the DNA. TRBV21-1 is a known pseudogene. The CDR3 runs to 12 residues. The CDR3 reads CASSTPEDEQYF. In DNA, the CDR3 is TGTGCCAGCAGCACCCCTGAGGACGAGCAGTACTTC.

The chain employs TRBV19 and TRBJ1-5, with D possibly TRBD1 on 5 matching bases. The V gene's germline CDR1 is LNHDA and CDR2 SQIVND (reference sequence). This CDR3 has 14 residues. V lost 6 bases and J lost 8, with 17 bases in between. The CDR3 DNA reads as TGTGCCAGTAGCGGTCGGGGGTTTGGGAAGCCCCAGCATTTT. Encoded protein: CASSGRGFGKPQHF.

This clone came up once. A read error may produce the germline difference seen at one junction end. The chain couples TRBV7-9 to TRBJ1-4; 8 bases match TRBD1. Germline CDR1 SEHNR, CDR2 FQNEAQ (reference sequence). CDR3 length: 15 residues. The CDR3, as DNA: TGTGCCAGCAGCTTAGGGACAGGGCCTAAGGAAAAACTGTTTTTT. Its translation is CASSLGTGPKEKLFF.

The chain couples TRBV6-5 to TRBJ2-7, with 8 bases fitting TRBD2. The V gene end was trimmed by 2 bases and the J gene end by 2 bases; junction bases not matched to a gene: 2. The germline V gene encodes CDR1 MNHEY and CDR2 SVGAGI. The CDR3 spans 14 residues. The CDR3 coding sequence is TGTGCCAGCAGTTACAGGGGACTAGCCTACGAGCAGTACTTC. It translates to CASSYRGLAYEQYF.

The gene calls are TRBV29-1 and TRBJ2-7; 9 bases line up with TRBD1. The CDR3 extends over 13 amino acids. The trim removed 5 bases at V and 4 bases at J, leaving 6 bases unmatched. CDR1 and CDR2 (germline): SQVTM, ANQGSEA. CDR3 coding DNA: TGCAGCGTTTGGGACAGGGAAGGGTACGAGCAGTACTTC. Amino acids: CSVWDREGYEQYF.

The chain links TRBV2 to TRBJ2-7; 11 bases match TRBD2. The junction had 6 bases not matched to a gene; V was cut back by 8 bases and J by 3 bases. This CDR3 is built from 14 residues. CDR1 SNHLY and CDR2 FYNNEI come from the germline V gene. CDR3 protein: CASRGLAEGYEQYF. CDR3 bases: TGTGCCAGCCGGGGACTAGCGGAAGGCTACGAGCAGTACTTC.

The J gene is TRBJ1-3, the V gene TRBV10-3; TRBD1 aligns across 9 bases. Looked up from germline, CDR1 is ENHRY and CDR2 is SYGVKD. The CDR3 covers 16 residues. V lost 2 bases to trimming and J lost 6 bases; unmatched junction nucleotides: 8. The CDR3 sequence is CAISEPGDRVVNTIYF. The CDR3 coding sequence is TGTGCCATCAGTGAGCCAGGGGACAGGGTCGTAAACACCATATATTTT.

The chain joins TRBV4-1 to TRBJ1-2, with 8 bases identical to TRBD1. Germline V gene data show CDR1 as MGHRA and CDR2 as YSYEKL. The ends lost 5 bases at V and 3 bases at J; junction bases unmatched: 8. The CDR3 is made up of 15 amino acids. For the CDR3, the DNA is TGCGCCAGCAGCACTGGACAGGGCCGGGACTATGGCTACACCTTC. Its translation is CASSTGQGRDYGYTF.

CDR3 nucleotides: TGTGCCAGCAGTGAAGGGCTGAGCAATCAGCCCCAGCATTTT. Its protein is CASSEGLSNQPQHF. The chain links TRBV6-1 to TRBJ1-5; D unclear. Per the germline V gene, CDR1 is MNHNS and CDR2 is SASEGT. This CDR3 has 14 amino acids. Deletions cut 1 base from V and 1 base from J, with 5 bases between.

The V gene is TRBV4-2, the J gene TRBJ2-7, with D perhaps matching TRBD2 (6 bases). The CDR3 loop spans 14 amino acids. V lost 0 bases, J lost 0 bases, and 6 bases lay in between. CDR1 and CDR2 (germline): LGHNA, YNFKEQ. The CDR3 reads CASSQDGSSYEQYF. The CDR3 DNA reads TGTGCCAGCAGCCAAGACGGGAGCTCCTACGAGCAGTACTTC.

The rearrangement uses TRBV30 and TRBJ1-1; TRBD1 matches at 7 bases. Germline values: CDR1 GTSNPN, CDR2 SVGIG (reference sequence). V dropped 5 bases and J dropped 5; count of bases not matched to a gene: 5. This CDR3 has 12 residues. Here the CDR3 DNA reads TGTGCCTGGGCCACAGGGGTTACTGAAGCTTTCTTT. Translated, it gives CAWATGVTEAFF.

This chain joins TRBV4-1 and TRBJ2-7; TRBD1 matches 9 bases. The CDR3 runs 16 residues. Germline V lookup: CDR1 MGHRA, CDR2 YSYEKL. With V trimmed by 6 bases and J by 3 bases, 12 bases remained unmatched. CDR3: CASSLRPGQGFYEQYF. CDR3 coding DNA: TGCGCCAGCAGTCTTCGTCCGGGACAGGGATTCTACGAGCAGTACTTC.

In this sample, this clone turned up once. The chain recombines TRBV28 with TRBJ1-5; TRBD1 matches 9 bases. Germline V gene lookup returns CDR1 MDHEN and CDR2 SYDVKM. Losses at the gene ends were 3 bases for V and 4 bases for J; bases not matched to a gene: 7. The CDR3 totals 16 residues. The CDR3 loop reads CASSFPLDRGNQPQHF. The CDR3 region has the DNA TGTGCCAGCAGTTTTCCCCTCGACAGGGGGAATCAGCCCCAGCATTTT.

This chain connects TRBV30 to TRBJ2-5, with 10 bases aligning to TRBD2. The CDR3 covers 16 residues. Germline V lookup: CDR1 GTSNPN, CDR2 SVGIG (reference sequence). As DNA, the CDR3 is TGTGCGCACGATCGGAGGGCTAGCGGGGGCCAAGAGACCCAGTACTTC. It encodes CAHDRRASGGQETQYF.

The chain has TRBV28 and TRBJ2-7; TRBD1 matches at 8 bases. Germline loops: CDR1 MDHEN, CDR2 SYDVKM. J was trimmed by 3 bases and V by 5 bases; bases with no gene match: 6. The CDR3 has 14 amino acids. This CDR3 reads CASSPRQGYYEQYF. CDR3 bases: TGTGCCAGCAGTCCCCGACAGGGGTACTACGAGCAGTACTTC.

The J gene is TRBJ2-1, the V gene TRBV5-1, with 8 bases aligning to TRBD1. V trimming: 5 bases; J trimming: 6 bases; junction bases outside the gene matches: 4. The CDR3 loop spans 13 amino acids. Germline CDR1 and CDR2: SGHRS and YFSETQ. The DNA for the CDR3 is TGCGCCAGCAGGGACAGGGATACCAATGAGCAGTTCTTC. The encoded protein is CASRDRDTNEQFF. The full variable domain, rest sourced from reference TRBV5-1 and TRBJ2-1, is KAGVTQTPRYLIKTRGQQVTLSCSPISGHRSVSWYQQTPGQGLQFLFEYFSETQRNKGNFPGRFSGRQFSNSRSEMNVSTLELGDSALYLCASRDRDTNEQFFGPGTRLTVL.

The chain joins TRBV7-2 to TRBJ2-7; D may be TRBD1 (6 bases). V lost 1 base and J lost 2, with 9 bases in between. Germline values: CDR1 SGHTA, CDR2 FQGNSA. The CDR3 spans 14 residues. The DNA for the CDR3 is TGTGCCAGCAGCTTAGACCGGGACACCTACGAGCAGTACTTC. Its translation is CASSLDRDTYEQYF.

The DNA for the CDR3 is TGTGCCAGCAGCCTGGGGACAGGGAATGAAAAACTGTTTTTT. It is translated as CASSLGTGNEKLFF. V usage is TRBV7-2 and J usage is TRBJ1-4; 9 nucleotides line up with TRBD1. The V segment lost 5 bases and the J segment 5 bases; nucleotides outside the gene matches: 3. Germline loops: CDR1 SGHTA, CDR2 FQGNSA. The CDR3 has 14 residues.

This chain uses TRBV29-1 with TRBJ1-2; perhaps TRBD1 as D (6 bases). The CDR3 sequence is 11 residues long. Germline values: CDR1 SQVTM, CDR2 ANQGSEA. V was shortened by 7 bases and J by 2 bases, with 8 bases between the two germline ends. The CDR3 DNA follows: TGCAGCGGAGGGGGAAACTATGGCTACACCTTC. This encodes CSGGGNYGYTF.

This chain joins TRBV28 and TRBJ2-2, with TRBD1 matching 11 bases. Germline V gene lookup returns CDR1 MDHEN and CDR2 SYDVKM. This CDR3 has 15 residues. V shed 7 bases and J 7 bases; nucleotides not matched to a gene: 8. CDR3 DNA: TGTGCCAGCAAAACGCCGGGACAGGGGGTCGGGGAGCTGTTTTTT. Residues: CASKTPGQGVGELFF. The variable domain in full, completed from reference TRBV28 and TRBJ2-2, reads DVKVTQSSRYLVKRTGEKVFLECVQDMDHENMFWYRQDPGLGLRLIYFSYDVKMKEKGDIPEGYSVSREKKERFSLILESASTNQTSMYLCASKTPGQGVGELFFGEGSRLTVL.

This clone has just one count. This sequence joins TRBV15 and TRBJ2-2; the match to TRBD1 covers 7 bases. The germline CDR1 and CDR2 sequences are LNHNV and YYDKDF (reference sequence). V shed 4 bases and J 3 bases; nucleotides not matched to a gene: 2. The CDR3 is made up of 14 amino acids. CDR3 sequence: CATSKTGDTGELFF. CDR3 in DNA: TGTGCCACCAGCAAAACAGGGGACACCGGGGAGCTGTTTTTT.

This chain uses TRBV27 with TRBJ2-7; D uncertain. The CDR3 contains 13 residues. The V gene's germline CDR1 is MNHEY and CDR2 SMNVEV (reference sequence). V lost 6 bases to trimming and J lost 9 bases, with 18 bases between them. The CDR3 protein is CASSLTGTTGQYF. CDR3 in DNA: TGTGCCAGCAGCCTGACTGGTACTACGGGGCAGTACTTC.